This passage covers 18 T cell receptor beta chains from one sample sequenced in a study of T cell responses to AZD1222 COVID-19 vaccine. Clones were read by immunoSEQ multiplex PCR, and TCRdb kept only the in-frame ones, dropping some. Seen here are about 84,000 clones, 87% observed once, and the top ten hold about 1.6%. Here the sequenced sample was peripheral blood, taken on day 0 of AZD1222 vaccination. The receptors shown here come from an adult in good health.

CDR3 in amino acids: CSVGSGGNNSPLHF. DNA of the CDR3: TGCAGCGTTGGGTCCGGGGGGAACAATTCACCCCTCCACTTT. The rearrangement links TRBV29-1 to TRBJ1-6, with D perhaps TRBD1 (5 bases). CDR1 is SQVTM and CDR2 is ANQGSEA in the germline V gene. The CDR3 covers 14 residues. V was clipped by 4 bases and J by 7 bases, with 14 bases between them.

This chain links TRBV5-1 with TRBJ2-3; the D gene is possibly TRBD1 (5 bases). Trimming removed 2 bases at V and 1 base at J, with 14 bases between. The CDR3 contains 16 residues. CDR1 and CDR2 from the germline V gene are SGHRS and YFSETQ. The CDR3 loop is CASSLIQGRGTDTQYF. As DNA, the CDR3 is TGCGCCAGCAGCTTAATTCAGGGTCGCGGCACAGATACGCAGTATTTT.

The J gene is TRBJ1-5, the V gene TRBV19; TRBD1 matches at 7 bases. The CDR3 sequence is 15 residues long. V lost 4 bases and J lost 3; bases outside the gene matches: 6. Germline V gene data show CDR1 as LNHDA and CDR2 as SQIVND (reference sequence). In DNA, the CDR3 is TGTGCCAGTAGTACCCGGACAGGAGTCAATCAGCCCCAGCATTTT. Protein: CASSTRTGVNQPQHF.

The rearrangement links TRBV11-2 to TRBJ2-1; tentatively, D is TRBD1 (6 bases). This CDR3 is 13 amino acids long. Germline V lookup: CDR1 SGHAT, CDR2 FQNNGV. Trimming cost V 7 bases and J 3 bases, with 10 bases left between them. The CDR3 here is CASIGTSYNEQFF. CDR3 bases: TGTGCCAGCATCGGGACAAGCTACAATGAGCAGTTCTTC.

The chain uses TRBV11-2 and TRBJ2-2; D gene uncertain. CDR1 is SGHAT and CDR2 is FQNNGV in the germline V gene. This CDR3 is 14 amino acids long. Trimming left V 5 bases short and J 6 bases short, with 13 bases between. Written as DNA, the CDR3 is TGTGCCAGCAGCCCACGAAGCCTGCCCGGGGAGCTGTTTTTT. As protein: CASSPRSLPGELFF.

The rearrangement uses TRBV6-5 and TRBJ1-5; 8 bases align to TRBD1. Losses at the gene ends were 6 bases for V and 6 bases for J; bases not matched to a gene: 4. In germline, CDR1 is MNHEY, CDR2 SVGAGI. This CDR3 has 13 amino acids. The CDR3 region has the DNA TGTGCCAGCAGGGCAGGGGGCTTTCAGCCCCAGCATTTT. Protein sequence: CASRAGGFQPQHF.

The J gene is TRBJ1-2, the V gene TRBV3-1 (or the pseudogene TRBV3-2); no clear D gene. This CDR3 has 14 amino acids. Germline loops: CDR1 LGHDT, CDR2 YNNKEL (reference sequence). V gave up 1 base and J gave up 1 base, with 7 bases separating them. This CDR3 is CASSQGGSNYGYTF. The CDR3 coding sequence is TGTGCCAGCAGCCAAGGCGGGAGTAACTATGGCTACACCTTC.

The chain employs TRBV7-9 and TRBJ2-5, with TRBD2 matching over 7 bases. The CDR3 runs 15 residues. V gave up 3 bases and J gave up 5 bases; unmatched junction bases: 9. Germline V gene data show CDR1 as SEHNR and CDR2 as FQNEAQ (reference sequence). CDR3 sequence reads: CASSFRGAREETQYF. The CDR3 DNA reads as TGTGCCAGCAGCTTCCGTGGGGCGCGGGAGGAGACCCAGTACTTC.

The gene calls are TRBV3-1 (or the pseudogene TRBV3-2) and TRBJ1-2; D is uncertain. Germline values: CDR1 LGHDT, CDR2 YNNKEL (reference sequence). The CDR3 totals 15 residues. The V end lost 4 bases, the J end lost 4 bases, and 16 bases lay between the germline ends. The CDR3 DNA is TGTGCCAGCAGCCTTAGTGCCGTCGCCTCCTATGGCTACACCTTC. It specifies CASSLSAVASYGYTF.

The rearrangement uses TRBV10-3 and TRBJ2-3, with 9 bases fitting TRBD2. The V gene end was trimmed by 7 bases and the J gene end by 4 bases; junction bases not matched to a gene: 9. The germline CDR1 and CDR2 sequences are ENHRY and SYGVKD. This CDR3 region has 15 residues. As DNA, the CDR3 is TGTGCCATCACCCCTGGCGGGGGGGGCGCAGATACGCAGTATTTT. Encoded protein: CAITPGGGGADTQYF.

This chain uses TRBV7-8 with TRBJ1-6; D perhaps matches TRBD1 (5 bases). Between the trimmed V and J ends, which lost 4 bases and 10 bases, there was a span of 14 bases. The CDR3 runs 14 residues. From germline, CDR1 is SGHVS and CDR2 FQNEAQ. The chain's CDR3 is CASSSRRQISPLHF. The CDR3 bases are TGTGCCAGCAGCTCTAGACGACAGATATCACCCCTCCACTTT.

The rearrangement links TRBV11-2 to TRBJ2-1; TRBD2 agrees at 14 bases. This CDR3 has 14 amino acids. The V gene's germline CDR1 is SGHAT and CDR2 FQNNGV. J was trimmed by 12 bases and V by 3 bases; bases with no gene match: 4. The CDR3 is CASSLGLAGDRQFF. As DNA, the CDR3 is TGTGCCAGCAGCTTGGGACTAGCGGGAGATCGGCAGTTCTTC.

The V gene is TRBV9, the J gene TRBJ1-2; D remains ambiguous. Trimming took 0 bases from V and 6 from J, leaving 6 bases between them. The CDR3 sequence is 12 residues long. Germline CDR1 reads SGDLS; CDR2 reads YYNGEE. The CDR3 bases are TGTGCCAGCAGCGTAGGGCTTGATGGCTACACCTTC. Its translation: CASSVGLDGYTF. The full variable domain, its missing parts supplied by reference TRBV9 and TRBJ1-2, is DSGVTQTPKHLITATGQRVTLRCSPRSGDLSVYWYQQSLDQGLQFLIQYYNGEERAKGNILERFSAQQFPDLHSELNLSSLELGDSALYFCASSVGLDGYTFGSGTRLTVV.

Sample share makes this clone medium-sized (0.01 to 0.1%). The gene calls are TRBV2 and TRBJ2-2; possibly TRBD2 for D (6 bases). V dropped 0 bases and J dropped 8 bases, with 16 bases sitting between them. CDR1 is SNHLY and CDR2 is FYNNEI in the germline V gene. The CDR3 runs to 16 residues. CDR3 amino acids: CASSEARLVLGGELFF. The CDR3 DNA reads as TGTGCCAGCAGTGAAGCGCGACTAGTTCTGGGTGGGGAGCTGTTTTTT.

The chain joins TRBV29-1 to TRBJ1-1; 7 nucleotides agree with TRBD1. Germline assignment: CDR1 SQVTM and CDR2 ANQGSEA. This CDR3 has 13 amino acids. CDR3 nucleotide sequence: TGCAGTAGCACCGGGACAGTGTTCGCTGAAGCTTTCTTT. Amino acids: CSSTGTVFAEAFF.

This sequence joins TRBV4-3 and TRBJ2-5; maybe TRBD2 (6 bases). CDR1 LGHNA and CDR2 YSLEER come from the germline V gene. There are 18 residues in the CDR3. Trimming shortened V by 2 bases and J by 1 base, and 20 bases separated the two germline ends. DNA for the CDR3: TGCGCCAGCAGCCAAAAAGCGTCGGCGGGCGGGGTCCAAGAGACCCAGTACTTC. Protein sequence: CASSQKASAGGVQETQYF.

The chain couples TRBV10-3 to TRBJ2-6; the D is unclear. Germline values: CDR1 ENHRY, CDR2 SYGVKD. Trimming stripped 6 bases from V and 0 bases from J, with 3 bases between. The CDR3 has 13 residues. CDR3: CAIRSSGANVLTF. CDR3 nucleotide sequence: TGTGCCATCAGGAGCTCTGGGGCCAACGTCCTGACTTTC.

This chain links TRBV7-8 with TRBJ1-2; tentatively, D is TRBD1 (6 bases). The CDR3 covers 15 residues. The V gene lost 0 bases and the J gene lost 7 bases, with 15 bases spanning the gap. Germline-derived CDR1 and CDR2 are SGHVS and FQNEAQ. CDR3 in DNA: TGTGCCAGCAGCTTAGCGGGGAACAGGGCCCGTGGCTACACCTTC. It encodes CASSLAGNRARGYTF.